The rows below give T cell receptor beta chains drawn from one sample of a study of monozygotic twins with inflammatory bowel disease. After re-calling the 5' RACE reads, TCRdb lists one entry per CDR3 protein, DNA absent. This specimen shows more than 85,000 distinct CDR3 sequences; the ten leading clones hold approximately 13%. Sequenced sample: blood. Receptor source: a human donor with ulcerative colitis or Crohn's disease, or a healthy co-twin of an affected twin (not recorded which). The CDR3 runs from the conserved cysteine through the conserved F or W.

J gene	V gene	CDR3 protein
TRBJ1-2	TRBV29-1	CSVIGEALGVNYGYTF
TRBJ2-5	TRBV7-9	CASSFTGQGIGETQYF
TRBJ2-2	TRBV28	CASRLTGGNGELFF
TRBJ2-1	TRBV3-1	CASSQVRGAYNEQFF
TRBJ2-7	TRBV7-9	CASSLVVRDTSRIYEQYF
TRBJ2-2	TRBV20-1	CSAEWQGTGELFF
TRBJ2-3	TRBV6-5	CASSPNTDTQYF
TRBJ1-6	TRBV29-1	CSAQQFPARIRSLHF
TRBJ2-3	TRBV6-1	CASSESGVVLDTQYF
TRBJ2-7	TRBV7-2	CASSITSDWGEQYF
TRBJ2-4	TRBV28	CASSFTHSKNIQYF
TRBJ2-5	TRBV20-1	CSVVGRPTQETQYF
TRBJ2-2	TRBV3-1	CASSQPTAGNTGELFF
TRBJ2-5	TRBV6-1	CASSERDWWGLETQYF
TRBJ2-6	TRBV4-1	CASSHSPGQGETGANVLTF
TRBJ2-7	TRBV6-2/TRBV6-3	CATRGPASYEQYF
TRBJ2-2	TRBV6-2/TRBV6-3	CASRGASAKGELFF
TRBJ1-5	TRBV12-3/TRBV12-4	CASSPGQGAGNQPQHF
TRBJ2-1	TRBV5-1	CASSLVQGANEQFF
TRBJ2-2	TRBV2	CASSPGGVANTGELFF
TRBJ2-7	TRBV20-1	CSARDRGSGSYEQYF
TRBJ2-1	TRBV12-3/TRBV12-4	CASSFPSIRSYNEQFF